This T cell receptor beta chain was documented in a study of blood T cell repertoires in COVID-19. TCRdb's copy holds only in-frame clones and misses some; the assay was immunoSEQ multiplex PCR. Among some 98,000 clones listed, 82% were seen once. The V gene's germline CDR1 is WSHSY and CDR2 SAAADI. The CDR3 runs to 14 residues. Germline trimming cut 6 bases from V and 5 bases from J; bases unmatched to any gene: 7. Source material: peripheral blood. The source of this sequence is a man in his 70s with active or convalescent COVID-19. V and J are TRBV10-2 and TRBJ1-1; 9 bases are shared with TRBD1. CDR3 nucleotide sequence: TGCGCCAGCAGGAGCGGGGACAGGGAAACTGAAGCTTTCTTT. Amino acid sequence: CASRSGDRETEAFF.